This TCR beta chain was documented in a study of response to subunit inactivated influenza vaccine. Study-wide points: Authors suggested that a seasonal influenza vaccination recruits few new T cells each time.

About this clonotype itself: What it binds is unknown.

The CDR3 is 16 residues long. V lost 1 base to trimming and J lost 5 bases, with 17 bases between them. The germline V gene has CDR1 SEHNR and CDR2 FQNEAQ (reference sequence). From the RT-PCR reads, TCRdb called clonotypes with MiXCR, one entry per CDR3 protein. The sample yields about 520,000 distinct CDR3 sequences, about 25% seen once. This sequence was found in a middle-aged man who received an inactivated influenza vaccine. This sequence joins TRBV7-9 and TRBJ2-5; perhaps TRBD1 as D (6 bases). The specimen was CD4+ T cells sorted from PBMCs, collected 5 days after vaccination. CDR3 sequence: CASSLGDIGARETQYF. The CDR3 bases are TGTGCCAGCAGCTTAGGGGACATAGGCGCTCGGGAGACCCAGTACTTC. Based on the CDR3 plus reference TRBV7-9 and TRBJ2-5, the full variable domain is DTGVSQNPRHKITKRGQNVTFRCDPISEHNRLYWYRQTLGQGPEFLTYFQNEAQLEKSRLLSDRFSAERPKGSFSTLEIQRTEQGDSAMYLCASSLGDIGARETQYFGPGTRLLVL.